The TCR beta chain described here comes from a study of blood T cell repertoires in COVID-19. The protocol was immunoSEQ multiplex PCR, while the TCRdb copy is restricted to in-frame clones and leaves out a portion. The repertoire includes 68,000 or so clones, roughly 90% of them detected once, and 7.3% sits in the top ten. Ten or more counts support this clone. The TCR was taken from a man aged 40-49 years with COVID-19, enrolled during active disease. What was sequenced was peripheral blood.

The CDR3 region has the DNA TGTGCCAGCTACAGTAGCGGACAGGGACCCTTCCTCTATGGCTACACCTTC. Amino acid sequence: CASYSSGQGPFLYGYTF. This chain joins TRBV18 and TRBJ1-2, with TRBD1 matching over 8 bases. Germline CDR1 reads KGHSH; CDR2 reads LQKENI. This CDR3 is 17 amino acids long. J was trimmed by 4 bases and V by 7 bases; bases with no gene match: 17.